What follows are 25 T cell receptor beta chains derived from one specimen sequenced in a study. From the RT-PCR reads, TCRdb called clonotypes with MiXCR, one entry per CDR3 protein. The sample gives about 680,000 distinct CDR3 sequences, 14% of which show up once; 3.6% is in the top ten. Sample: memory CD4+ T cells from blood. The receptors here all came from a female donor in good health, serving as a healthy control.

This clonotype was observed a handful of times. This chain uses TRBV3-1 with TRBJ2-1, with D unclear. CDR1 LGHDT and CDR2 YNNKEL come from the germline V gene (reference sequence). The CDR3 totals 13 residues. Trimming cost V 3 bases and J 12 bases, with 15 bases left between them. The chain's CDR3 is CASSQETRLGQFF. CDR3 bases: TGTGCCAGCAGCCAGGAGACACGTTTGGGGCAGTTCTTC.

In the case of this clonotype: A much larger clonotype is one base distant, so this may be a read error. The rearrangement joins TRBV7-3 to TRBJ2-5; 8 nucleotides align to TRBD2. Germline V CDR1 and CDR2: SGHTA, FQGTGA. V shed 5 bases and J 0 bases; nucleotides not matched to a gene: 2. The CDR3 consists of 14 residues. CDR3 sequence (DNA): TGTGCCAGCAGCCGTAGCGGGAACCAAGAGACCCAGTACTTC. It is translated as CASSRSGNQETQYF.

This chain links TRBV7-7 with TRBJ2-6, with D perhaps TRBD1 or TRBD2 (5 bases each). V was cut by 8 bases and J by 2 bases, with 7 bases left in between. CDR1 is SSHAT and CDR2 is FNYEAQ in the germline V gene (reference sequence). The CDR3 contains 13 residues. In nucleotides, the CDR3 is TGTGCCAGCGGGGGAACTGGGGCCAACGTCCTGACTTTC. It codes for CASGGTGANVLTF.

In this sample, this clonotype turned up a few times. The CDR3 sequence is CASSYGGGELFF. Here the CDR3 DNA reads TGTGCCAGCAGTTATGGTGGCGGGGAGCTGTTTTTT. The V call is TRBV28, the J call TRBJ2-2; no reliable D call. CDR1 and CDR2 from the germline V gene are MDHEN and SYDVKM. The ends were cut back, 4 bases at V and 7 bases at J, with 7 bases in the middle. CDR3 length equals 12 residues.

This clonotype was detected many times. This chain joins TRBV20-1 and TRBJ2-3; TRBD2 might be the D (6 bases). This CDR3 region has 13 residues. CDR1 is DFQATT, CDR2 SNEGSKA, per germline (reference sequence). Trimming took 5 bases from V and 4 from J, leaving 13 bases between them. As DNA, the CDR3 is TGCAGTGCTGGTAACCCGGGAGCAGATACGCAGTATTTT. This sequence encodes CSAGNPGADTQYF.

The chain recombines TRBV5-1 with TRBJ1-1; 8 bases match TRBD1. With 4 bases clipped from V and 1 base from J, the junction kept 12 bases outside the gene matches. CDR1 SGHRS and CDR2 YFSETQ come from the germline V gene. The length of the CDR3 is 17 residues. Written as DNA, the CDR3 is TGCGCCAGCAGCCCATCGGCCGGGACAGGCCAGAACACTGAAGCTTTCTTT. Its protein is CASSPSAGTGQNTEAFF.

This clonotype occurred a few times. The rearrangement links TRBV27 to TRBJ2-6; D is perhaps TRBD1 (5 bases). Germline loops: CDR1 MNHEY, CDR2 SMNVEV (reference sequence). The CDR3 is 17 amino acids. The V end was cut by 8 bases, the J end by 0 bases, with 17 bases between. CDR3 DNA: TGTGCCAGCCGCAACGCGCAGGGAACCTCTGGGGCCAACGTCCTGACTTTC. Translation gives CASRNAQGTSGANVLTF.

This clonotype showed up just a few times. The CDR3 nucleotides read TGTGCCAGGGCTGAAAAAAGATCCTACGAGCAGTACTTC. Residues: CARAEKRSYEQYF. The chain links TRBV10-3 to TRBJ2-7; unclear D gene. Germline loops: CDR1 ENHRY, CDR2 SYGVKD. CDR3 length equals 13 residues. V dropped 10 bases and J dropped 1 base, with 14 bases sitting between them.

The J gene is TRBJ2-2, the V gene TRBV3-1; 10 nucleotides align to TRBD1. The V segment lost 3 bases and the J segment 2 bases; nucleotides outside the gene matches: 12. Germline-derived CDR1 and CDR2 are LGHDT and YNNKEL (reference sequence). This CDR3 has 19 amino acids. CDR3 in amino acids: CASSHQTAGQGRNTGELFF. CDR3 bases: TGTGCCAGCAGCCACCAAACCGCGGGACAGGGGAGAAACACCGGGGAGCTGTTTTTT.

This clonotype was counted a few times. The chain combines TRBV6-1 with TRBJ2-3; maybe TRBD2 (7 bases). The V and J ends lost 8 bases and 5 bases respectively, with 14 bases between them. CDR1 and CDR2 (germline): MNHNS, SASEGT. The CDR3 extends over 13 amino acids. Written as DNA, the CDR3 is TGTGCCAGCGAAGGGGGGGGCGTAGATACGCAGTATTTT. Its translation: CASEGGGVDTQYF.

As for this clonotype: A much larger clone is a single base away; this may be a read error. The chain has TRBV20-1 and TRBJ1-2; perhaps TRBD1 as D (5 bases). Germline loops: CDR1 DFQATT, CDR2 SNEGSKA (reference sequence). Trimming removed 5 bases at V and 0 bases at J, with 10 bases between. CDR3 length: 13 residues. CDR3 DNA sequence: TGCAGTGCTGAGGGGTGTACTAACTATGGCTACACCTTC. Its protein product is CSAEGCTNYGYTF.

As regards this clonotype: It is likely a read error, because the conserved phenylalanine at the end of the CDR3 is missing. The chain employs TRBV20-1 and TRBJ1-1; D is ambiguous. Trimming cost V 0 bases and J 3 bases, with 8 bases left between them. Per the germline V gene, CDR1 is DFQATT and CDR2 is SNEGSKA (reference sequence). The CDR3 is made up of 13 amino acids. CDR3 DNA: TGCAGTGCTAGAGATACGGGCGACACTGAAGCTTTCTCT. It translates to CSARDTGDTEAFS.

In this sample, this clonotype turned up a few times. The chain uses TRBV6-5 and TRBJ1-1, with 7 bases lining up with TRBD1. CDR1 MNHEY and CDR2 SVGAGI come from the germline V gene. Germline trimming cut 10 bases from V and 4 bases from J; bases unmatched to any gene: 9. The CDR3 runs to 13 residues. The CDR3 DNA reads TGTGCCACCAAGGGGGCGAGATTCACTGAAGCTTTCTTT. This sequence encodes CATKGARFTEAFF.

There are many counts of this clonotype. The rearrangement joins TRBV20-1 to TRBJ2-1; D ambiguous. Germline CDR1 is DFQATT and CDR2 is SNEGSKA (reference sequence). This CDR3 region has 15 residues. V lost 3 bases to trimming and J lost 4 bases, with 16 bases between them. The CDR3 here is CSARRGIRVYNEQFF. CDR3 sequence (DNA): TGCAGTGCTAGGCGAGGCATCAGAGTTTACAATGAGCAGTTCTTC.

There are many counts of this clonotype. The chain couples TRBV4-2 to TRBJ2-7, with D possibly matching TRBD1 (6 bases). The length of the CDR3 is 15 residues. CDR1 is LGHNA, CDR2 YNFKEQ, per germline. V shed 0 bases and J shed 12 bases, with 21 bases lying between them. Written as DNA, the CDR3 is TGTGCCAGCAGCCAAGAGTTGGGGGATCAGGGGAGACGGTACTTC. It specifies CASSQELGDQGRRYF.

This clonotype was seen more than once but under ten times. The genes are TRBV24-1 and TRBJ2-2, with TRBD2 matching over 14 bases. The length of the CDR3 is 16 residues. CDR1 is KGHDR and CDR2 is SFDVKD in the germline V gene. V was clipped by 4 bases and J by 6 bases; unmatched bases: 3. The DNA for the CDR3 is TGTGCCACCAGTGAGCCGACTAGCGGGAGGGCCGGGGAGCTGTTTTTT. Its protein product is CATSEPTSGRAGELFF.

This clonotype was seen more than once but under ten times. The chain combines TRBV9 with TRBJ1-2; TRBD1 matches 7 bases. Germline lookup yields CDR1 SGDLS and CDR2 YYNGEE. V dropped 4 bases and J dropped 6; count of bases not matched to a gene: 12. The CDR3 loop spans 15 amino acids. CDR3 nucleotides: TGTGCCAGCAGCTCACAGACAGGGTCGGGGCATGGCTACACCTTC. As protein: CASSSQTGSGHGYTF.

Here the CDR3 DNA reads TGTGCCACCAGTGACCCTATGGAGGCAGCAAACATTCAGTACTTC. This gives the protein CATSDPMEAANIQYF. V is TRBV24-1 and J is TRBJ2-4, with D perhaps TRBD2 (5 bases). V was pared by 4 bases and J by 6 bases, with 15 bases between. CDR1 and CDR2 from the germline V gene are KGHDR and SFDVKD. The CDR3 length is 15 residues.

This clonotype was picked up many times. This chain joins TRBV7-6 and TRBJ2-3; TRBD2 matches 9 bases. Germline CDR1 is SGHVS and CDR2 is FNYEAQ. CDR3 size: 17 residues. The ends lost 2 bases at V and 1 base at J; junction bases unmatched: 7. CDR3 in amino acids: CASSLQPSGTGTDTQYF. The CDR3 DNA is TGTGCCAGCAGCTTACAACCTAGCGGGACGGGCACAGATACGCAGTATTTT.

The count of this clonotype is one. The rearrangement joins TRBV7-3 to TRBJ1-3, with TRBD1 matching 8 bases. The length of the CDR3 is 18 residues. The germline V gene encodes CDR1 SGHTA and CDR2 FQGTGA. Trimming at V came to 5 bases and at J to 0 bases, leaving 12 bases not matched to a gene. Here the CDR3 reads CASSRQGRLWDSGNTIYF. The DNA for the CDR3 is TGTGCCAGCAGCCGACAGGGGAGACTTTGGGACTCTGGAAACACCATATATTTT.

This rearrangement joins TRBV5-4 to TRBJ2-3, with 8 bases fitting TRBD2. This CDR3 has 14 amino acids. After removal of 4 bases from V and 4 bases from J, the junction contained 5 bases not matched to a gene. The germline V gene encodes CDR1 SGHNT and CDR2 YYREEE (reference sequence). CDR3 sequence: CASSRGGESDTQYF. The CDR3 DNA reads as TGTGCCAGCAGCCGGGGGGGCGAGTCAGATACGCAGTATTTT.

This clonotype was counted a few times. The genes are TRBV7-8 and TRBJ2-2; 7 bases are shared with TRBD1. Germline CDR1 is SGHVS and CDR2 is FQNEAQ. V lost 6 bases to trimming and J lost 4 bases; unmatched junction nucleotides: 8. CDR3 length equals 15 residues. This CDR3 reads CASRGDSEFTGELFF. The CDR3, as DNA: TGTGCCAGCAGGGGGGACAGCGAATTCACCGGGGAGCTGTTTTTT.

V gene TRBV7-9 combines with J gene TRBJ1-5; 7 nucleotides align to TRBD1. CDR1 SEHNR and CDR2 FQNEAQ come from the germline V gene (reference sequence). V trimming: 5 bases; J trimming: 2 bases; junction bases outside the gene matches: 6. The CDR3 extends over 15 amino acids. The CDR3 sequence: CASSTETGGNQPQHF. In DNA form, the CDR3 reads TGTGCCAGCAGCACTGAAACAGGGGGCAATCAGCCCCAGCATTTT.

This clonotype was seen once. Given a much more abundant clone one base away, this may be a read error. The chain combines TRBV6-6 with TRBJ2-4, with D uncertain. Between the trimmed V and J ends, which lost 9 bases and 1 base, there was a span of 16 bases. The CDR3 runs to 15 residues. Germline CDR1 reads MNHNY; CDR2 reads SVGAGI (reference sequence). CDR3 sequence reads: CASSDRAEAKNIQYF. CDR3 in DNA: TGTGCCAGTTCGGATAGGGCGGAGGCCAAAAACATTCAGTACTTC.

The chain employs TRBV6-2 or TRBV6-3 and TRBJ1-1; D is uncertain. V lost 0 bases, J lost 5 bases, and 7 bases lay in between. The germline V gene encodes CDR1 MNHEY and CDR2 SVGEGT. This CDR3 comprises 13 residues. The CDR3 spells CASSYSTRTEAFF. CDR3 bases: TGTGCCAGCAGTTACTCCACCAGAACTGAAGCTTTCTTT.